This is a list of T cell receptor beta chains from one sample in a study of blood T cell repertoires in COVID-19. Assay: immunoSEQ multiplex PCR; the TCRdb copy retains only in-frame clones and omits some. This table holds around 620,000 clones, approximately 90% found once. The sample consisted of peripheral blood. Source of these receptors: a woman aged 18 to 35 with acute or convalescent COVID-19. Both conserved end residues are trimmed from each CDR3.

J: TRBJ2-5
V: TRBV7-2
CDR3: ASSLAQGLQETQY

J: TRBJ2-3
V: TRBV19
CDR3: ASSITVLSTDTQY

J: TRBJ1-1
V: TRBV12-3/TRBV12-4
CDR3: ASSLRGGAF

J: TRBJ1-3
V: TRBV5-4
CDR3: ASSGTGAGGNTIY

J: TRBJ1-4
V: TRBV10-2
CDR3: ASSAGAEPNEKLF

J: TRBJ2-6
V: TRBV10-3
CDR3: AISEGVNVLT

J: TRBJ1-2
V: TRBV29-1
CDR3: SVAGTPASYT

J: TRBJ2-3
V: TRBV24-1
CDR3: ATSDFGPGQDRRNLGTQY

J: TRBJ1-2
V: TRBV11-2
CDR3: ASSPQTGGGYGYT

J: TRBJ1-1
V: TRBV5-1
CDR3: ASSLRGLLTEAF

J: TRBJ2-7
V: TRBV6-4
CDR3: ASSGGGPRNSYEQY

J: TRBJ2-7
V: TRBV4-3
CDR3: ASSQVPGGPRYEQY

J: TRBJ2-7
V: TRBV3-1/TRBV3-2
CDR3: ASSPFSPSGDYEQY

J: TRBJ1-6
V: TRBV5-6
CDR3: ASSFRGFDSPLH

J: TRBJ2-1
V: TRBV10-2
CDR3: ASTLQGDEQF

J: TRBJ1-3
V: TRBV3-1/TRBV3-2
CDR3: ASSLTGQGAGNTIY

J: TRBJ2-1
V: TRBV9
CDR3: ASSAKTRGTGGSYNEQF

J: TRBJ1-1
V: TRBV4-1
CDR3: ASSQDTGTGRLGAF

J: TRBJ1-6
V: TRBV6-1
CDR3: ASSEQANSPLH

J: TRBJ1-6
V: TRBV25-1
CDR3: ASSEYFRQGAHGSPLH

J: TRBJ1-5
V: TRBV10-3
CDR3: AISESLDDQGNQPQH

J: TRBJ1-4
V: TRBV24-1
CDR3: ATQDRVNEKLF

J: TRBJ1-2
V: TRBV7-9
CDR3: ASSSGGRSYGYT

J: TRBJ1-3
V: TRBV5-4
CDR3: ASSLDSLSGNTIY

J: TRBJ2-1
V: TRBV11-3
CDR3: ASSLGGGVPYNEQF

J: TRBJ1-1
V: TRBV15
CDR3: ATSRDRGGVGTEAF

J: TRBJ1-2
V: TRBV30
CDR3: AWSVPSLWTGNPYGYT

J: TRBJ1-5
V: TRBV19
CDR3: ASSIGLQKRSNQPQH

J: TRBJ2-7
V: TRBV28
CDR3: ASSLFRPGTVVTYEQY

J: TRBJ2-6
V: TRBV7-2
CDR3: ASSTGLAGSSGANVLT

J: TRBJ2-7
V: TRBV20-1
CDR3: SVPWLYEQY

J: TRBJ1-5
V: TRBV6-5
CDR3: ASSEAPEGGQPQH

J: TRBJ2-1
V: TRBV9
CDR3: ASSLAGGNEQF

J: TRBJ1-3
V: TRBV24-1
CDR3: ATSDSRGRNTIY

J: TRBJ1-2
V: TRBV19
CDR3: ASSILDRVPGYT